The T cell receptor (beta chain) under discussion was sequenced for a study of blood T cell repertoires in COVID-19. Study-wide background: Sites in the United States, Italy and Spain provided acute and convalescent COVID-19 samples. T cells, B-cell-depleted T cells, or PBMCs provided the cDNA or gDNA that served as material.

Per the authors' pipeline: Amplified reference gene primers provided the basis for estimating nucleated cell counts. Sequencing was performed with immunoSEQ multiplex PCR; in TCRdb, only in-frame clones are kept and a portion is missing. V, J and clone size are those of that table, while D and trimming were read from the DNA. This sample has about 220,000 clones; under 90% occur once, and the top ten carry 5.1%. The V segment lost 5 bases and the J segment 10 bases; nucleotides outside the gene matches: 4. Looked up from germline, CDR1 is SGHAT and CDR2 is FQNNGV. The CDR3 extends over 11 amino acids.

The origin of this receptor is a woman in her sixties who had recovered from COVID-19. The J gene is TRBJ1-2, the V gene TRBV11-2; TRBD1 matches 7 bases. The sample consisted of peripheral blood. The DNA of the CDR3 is TGTGCCAGCAGCAGGGGGCAGCACTACACCTTC. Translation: CASSRGQHYTF.